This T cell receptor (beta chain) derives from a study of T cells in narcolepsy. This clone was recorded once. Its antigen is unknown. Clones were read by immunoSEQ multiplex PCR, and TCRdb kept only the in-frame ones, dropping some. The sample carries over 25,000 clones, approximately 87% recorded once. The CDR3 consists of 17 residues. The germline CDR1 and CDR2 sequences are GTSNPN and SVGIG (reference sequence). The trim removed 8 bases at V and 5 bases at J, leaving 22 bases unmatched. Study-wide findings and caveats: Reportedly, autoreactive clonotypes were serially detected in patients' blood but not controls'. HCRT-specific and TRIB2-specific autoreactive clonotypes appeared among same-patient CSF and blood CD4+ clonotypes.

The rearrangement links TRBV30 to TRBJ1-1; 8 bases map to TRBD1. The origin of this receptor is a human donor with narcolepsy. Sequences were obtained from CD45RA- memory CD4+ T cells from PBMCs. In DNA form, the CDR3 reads TGTGCCCAAAAAACGCGGGCAGGGGGCGGTTGGGGGACTGAAGCTTTCTTT. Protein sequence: CAQKTRAGGGWGTEAFF. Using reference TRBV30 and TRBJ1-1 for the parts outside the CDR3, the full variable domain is SQTIHQWPATLVQPVGSPLSLECTVEGTSNPNLYWYRQAAGRGLQLLFYSVGIGQISSEVPQNLSASRPQDRQFILSSKKLLLSDSGFYLCAQKTRAGGGWGTEAFFGQGTRLTVV.